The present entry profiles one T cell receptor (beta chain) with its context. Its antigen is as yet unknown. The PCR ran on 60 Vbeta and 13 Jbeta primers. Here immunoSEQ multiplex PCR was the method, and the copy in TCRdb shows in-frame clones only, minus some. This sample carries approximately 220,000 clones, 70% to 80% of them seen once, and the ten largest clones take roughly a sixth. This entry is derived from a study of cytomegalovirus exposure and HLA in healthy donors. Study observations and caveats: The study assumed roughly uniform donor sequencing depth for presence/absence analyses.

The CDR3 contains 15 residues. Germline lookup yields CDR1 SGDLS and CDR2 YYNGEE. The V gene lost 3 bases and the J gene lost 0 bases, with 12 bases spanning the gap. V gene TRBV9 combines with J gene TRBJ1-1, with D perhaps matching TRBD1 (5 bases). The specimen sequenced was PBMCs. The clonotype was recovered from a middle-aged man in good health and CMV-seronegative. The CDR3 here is CASSAIDSLNTEAFF. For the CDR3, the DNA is TGTGCCAGCAGCGCGATTGACAGCCTGAACACTGAAGCTTTCTTT.